The 4 T cell receptor beta chains below all came from one sample that was sequenced in a study of regulatory T cells. Regarding the study as a whole: Hydrophobic residues at CDR3 positions 6 and 7 were enriched in conventional CD4+ T cells of CD3G-deficient patients.

Amplification used 52 TRBV primers and 13 TRBJ primers. Here immunoSEQ multiplex PCR was the method, and the copy in TCRdb shows in-frame clones only, minus some. The table has over 20,000 clones, 70% to 90% seen once. Antigens of these TCRs are unknown. Sequencing input: conventional CD4+ T cells sorted from blood. All receptors come from a child aged 5-17 years with CD3G deficiency.

This clone has only a few counts. Other DNA sequences from this sample encode an identical CDR3 as well. The chain joins TRBV7-9 to TRBJ2-3; TRBD1 matches at 8 bases. V dropped 5 bases and J dropped 4; count of bases not matched to a gene: 5. The CDR3 is 14 residues long. CDR1 is SEHNR and CDR2 is FQNEAQ in the germline V gene (reference sequence). CDR3 in amino acids: CASSLDRGADTQYF. The CDR3 DNA reads as TGTGCCAGCAGCCTAGACAGGGGTGCAGATACGCAGTATTTT. The whole variable domain, remainder taken from reference TRBV7-9 and TRBJ2-3, is DTGVSQNPRHKITKRGQNVTFRCDPISEHNRLYWYRQTLGQGPEFLTYFQNEAQLEKSRLLSDRFSAERPKGSFSTLEIQRTEQGDSAMYLCASSLDRGADTQYFGPGTRLTVL.

CDR3 sequence: CASSIGTGRGTEAFF. CDR3 DNA: TGTGCCAGCAGCATAGGGACGGGACGGGGCACTGAAGCTTTCTTT. The rearrangement joins TRBV28 to TRBJ1-1; maybe TRBD1 (5 bases). Per the germline V gene, CDR1 is MDHEN and CDR2 is SYDVKM. Trimming cost V 6 bases and J 4 bases, with 18 bases left between them. This CDR3 contains 15 residues.

This clone was observed a handful of times. The J gene is TRBJ2-2, the V gene TRBV5-1; D is unclear. V gave up 0 bases and J gave up 6 bases, with 9 bases separating them. Germline lookup yields CDR1 SGHRS and CDR2 YFSETQ. The CDR3 contains 14 residues. This CDR3 is CASSLDQYPGELFF. The CDR3 DNA reads TGCGCCAGCAGCTTGGATCAATATCCCGGGGAGCTGTTTTTT.

This rearrangement joins TRBV20-1 to TRBJ2-7; a possible D gene is TRBD2 (6 bases). The CDR3 sequence is 11 residues long. Germline CDR1 is DFQATT and CDR2 is SNEGSKA (reference sequence). Trimming pared 3 bases from V and 7 bases from J, leaving 10 bases between. The CDR3 DNA reads TGCAGTGCTAGCGTCGCGGGGGAGCAGTACTTC. This encodes CSASVAGEQYF.